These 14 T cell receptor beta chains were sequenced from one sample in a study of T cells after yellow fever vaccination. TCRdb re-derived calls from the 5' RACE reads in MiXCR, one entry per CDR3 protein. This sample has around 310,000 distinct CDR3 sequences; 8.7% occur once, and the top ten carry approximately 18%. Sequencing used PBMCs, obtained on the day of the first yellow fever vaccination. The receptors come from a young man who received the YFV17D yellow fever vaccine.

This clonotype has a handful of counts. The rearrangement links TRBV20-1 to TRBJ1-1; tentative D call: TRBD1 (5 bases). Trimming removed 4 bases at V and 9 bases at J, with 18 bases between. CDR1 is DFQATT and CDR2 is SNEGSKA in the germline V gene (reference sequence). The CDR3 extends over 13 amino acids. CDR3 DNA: TGCAGTGCTAAGGAACACGGGGGGTTGAAAGCTTTCTTT. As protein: CSAKEHGGLKAFF.

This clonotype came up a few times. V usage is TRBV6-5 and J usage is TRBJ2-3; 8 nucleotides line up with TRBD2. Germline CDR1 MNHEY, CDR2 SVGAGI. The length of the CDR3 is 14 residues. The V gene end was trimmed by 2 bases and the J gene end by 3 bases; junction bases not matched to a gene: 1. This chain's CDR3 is CASSYLAGTDTQYF. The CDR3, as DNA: TGTGCCAGCAGTTACCTAGCGGGTACAGATACGCAGTATTTT.

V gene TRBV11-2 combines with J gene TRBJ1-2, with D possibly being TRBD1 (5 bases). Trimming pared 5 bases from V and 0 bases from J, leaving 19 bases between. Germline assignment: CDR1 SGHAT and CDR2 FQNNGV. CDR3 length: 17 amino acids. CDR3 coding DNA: TGTGCCAGCAGCCCCGGCAGGAGGGGCCCGGCTAACTATGGCTACACCTTC. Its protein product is CASSPGRRGPANYGYTF.

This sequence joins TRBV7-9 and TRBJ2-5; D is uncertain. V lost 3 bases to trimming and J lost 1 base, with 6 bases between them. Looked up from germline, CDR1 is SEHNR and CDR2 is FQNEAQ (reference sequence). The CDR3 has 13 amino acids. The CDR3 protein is CASSFPSQETQYF. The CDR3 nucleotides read TGTGCCAGCAGCTTCCCGTCCCAAGAGACCCAGTACTTC.

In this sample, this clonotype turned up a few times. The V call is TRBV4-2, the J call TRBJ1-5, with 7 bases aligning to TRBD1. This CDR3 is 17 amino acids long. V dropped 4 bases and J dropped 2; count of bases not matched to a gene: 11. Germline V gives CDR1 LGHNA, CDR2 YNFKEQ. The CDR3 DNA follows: TGTGCCAGCAGCCTCTATGAGGGGGCGCGGGGCAATCAGCCCCAGCATTTT. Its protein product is CASSLYEGARGNQPQHF.

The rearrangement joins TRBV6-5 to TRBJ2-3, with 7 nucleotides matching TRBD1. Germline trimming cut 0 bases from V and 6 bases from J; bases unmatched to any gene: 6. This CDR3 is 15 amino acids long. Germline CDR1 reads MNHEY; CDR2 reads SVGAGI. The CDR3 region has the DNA TGTGCCAGCAGTTACTCTGTCGGGACAGTGGATACGCAGTATTTT. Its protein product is CASSYSVGTVDTQYF.

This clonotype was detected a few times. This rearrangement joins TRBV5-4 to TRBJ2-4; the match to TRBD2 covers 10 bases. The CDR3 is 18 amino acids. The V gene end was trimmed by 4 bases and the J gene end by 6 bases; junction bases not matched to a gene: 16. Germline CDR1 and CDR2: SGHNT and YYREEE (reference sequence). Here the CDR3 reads CASSEHGVSGGSLNIQYF. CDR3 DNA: TGTGCCAGCAGCGAGCATGGGGTTAGCGGGGGGTCTTTAAACATTCAGTACTTC.

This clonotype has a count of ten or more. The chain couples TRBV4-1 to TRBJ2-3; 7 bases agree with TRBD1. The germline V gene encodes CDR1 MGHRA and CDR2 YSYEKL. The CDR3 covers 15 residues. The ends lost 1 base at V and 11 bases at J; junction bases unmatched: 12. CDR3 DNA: TGCGCCAGCAGCCAAGCCAGGGGGTTGACCTTTAGGCAGTATTTT. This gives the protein CASSQARGLTFRQYF.

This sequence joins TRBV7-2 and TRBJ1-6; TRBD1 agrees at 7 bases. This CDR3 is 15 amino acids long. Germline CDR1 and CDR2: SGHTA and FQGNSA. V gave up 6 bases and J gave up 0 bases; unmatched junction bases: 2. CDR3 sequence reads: CASSYRGSYNSPLHF. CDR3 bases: TGTGCCAGCAGTTACAGGGGCTCCTATAATTCACCCCTCCACTTT.

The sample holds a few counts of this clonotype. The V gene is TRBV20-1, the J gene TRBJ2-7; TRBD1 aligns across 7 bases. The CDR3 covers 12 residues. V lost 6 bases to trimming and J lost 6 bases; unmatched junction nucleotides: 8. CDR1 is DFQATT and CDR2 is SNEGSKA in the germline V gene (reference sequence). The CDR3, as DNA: TGCAGTGCAACCGGGACAGAGATCGAGCAGTACTTC. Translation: CSATGTEIEQYF.

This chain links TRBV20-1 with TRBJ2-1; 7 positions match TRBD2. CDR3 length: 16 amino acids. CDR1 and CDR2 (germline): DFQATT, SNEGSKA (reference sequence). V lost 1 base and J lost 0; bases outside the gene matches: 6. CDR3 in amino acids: CSARGGGGSSYNEQFF. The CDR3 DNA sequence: TGCAGTGCTAGAGGTGGGGGAGGGAGCTCCTACAATGAGCAGTTCTTC.

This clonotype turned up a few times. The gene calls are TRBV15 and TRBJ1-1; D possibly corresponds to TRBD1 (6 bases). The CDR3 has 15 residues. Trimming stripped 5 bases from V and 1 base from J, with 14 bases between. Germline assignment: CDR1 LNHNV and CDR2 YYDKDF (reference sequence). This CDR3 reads CATSPREGGNTEAFF. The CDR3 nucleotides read TGTGCCACCAGCCCACGAGAAGGGGGGAACACTGAAGCTTTCTTT.

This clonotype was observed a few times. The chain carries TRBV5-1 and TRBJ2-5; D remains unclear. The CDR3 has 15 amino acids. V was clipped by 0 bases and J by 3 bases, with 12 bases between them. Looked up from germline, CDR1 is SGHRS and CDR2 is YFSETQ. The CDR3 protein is CASSLGTKEKETQYF. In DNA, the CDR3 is TGCGCCAGCAGCTTGGGGACCAAAGAGAAAGAGACCCAGTACTTC.

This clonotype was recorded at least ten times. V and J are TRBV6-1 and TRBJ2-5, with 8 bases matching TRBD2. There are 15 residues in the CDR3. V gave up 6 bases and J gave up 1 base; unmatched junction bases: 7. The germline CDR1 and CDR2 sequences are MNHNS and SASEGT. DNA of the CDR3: TGTGCCAGCAGATTGTCCGGGACTAGCCAAGAGACCCAGTACTTC. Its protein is CASRLSGTSQETQYF.